The T cell receptor (beta chain) under discussion was sequenced for a study of PD-1 blockade in classical Hodgkin lymphoma. The overall study: Patients were infused with nivolumab 3 mg/kg every 2 weeks.

Study findings and constraints: Baseline diversity resembling that of newly diagnosed patients was seen in complete responders.

TCRdb keeps only in-frame clones here, not all; method: immunoSEQ multiplex PCR. This sample has nearly 55,000 clones; roughly 80% occur once, and the top ten carry 15% to 20%. As to this clone: The target antigen is unknown.

All patients experienced relapse after autologous stem cell transplantation, and brentuximab vedotin exposure was variable. Sequenced material: peripheral blood mononuclear cells (PBMCs), taken at baseline. The clonotype originates from a human donor with classical Hodgkin lymphoma.

CDR3 DNA sequence: TGTGCCAGCTCACCAAGACAGGGAAACTACGAGCAGTACGTC. This sequence encodes CASSPRQGNYEQYV. V and J are TRBV18 and TRBJ2-7; 7 bases fit TRBD1. This CDR3 region has 14 residues. Germline V gene lookup returns CDR1 KGHSH and CDR2 LQKENI. J was trimmed by 3 bases and V by 2 bases; bases with no gene match: 4.